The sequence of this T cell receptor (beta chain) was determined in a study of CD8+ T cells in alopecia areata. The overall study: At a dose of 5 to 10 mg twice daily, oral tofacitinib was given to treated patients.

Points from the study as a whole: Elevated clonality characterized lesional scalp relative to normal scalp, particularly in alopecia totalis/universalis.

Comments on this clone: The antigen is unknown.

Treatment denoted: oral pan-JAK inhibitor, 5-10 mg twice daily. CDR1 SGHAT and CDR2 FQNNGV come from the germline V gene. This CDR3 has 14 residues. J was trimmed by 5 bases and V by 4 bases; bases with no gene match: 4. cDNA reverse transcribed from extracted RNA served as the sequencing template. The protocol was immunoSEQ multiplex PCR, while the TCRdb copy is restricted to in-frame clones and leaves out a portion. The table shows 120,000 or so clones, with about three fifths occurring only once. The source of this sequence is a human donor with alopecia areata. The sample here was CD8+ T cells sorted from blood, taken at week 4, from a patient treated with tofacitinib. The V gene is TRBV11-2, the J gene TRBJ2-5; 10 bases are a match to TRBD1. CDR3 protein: CASSSDRGWETQYF. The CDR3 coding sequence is TGTGCCAGCAGCTCGGACAGGGGGTGGGAGACCCAGTACTTC.